What follows is one TCR beta chain and its context. Antigen specificity is unknown. The data originate from a study of T cells in Graves' hyperthyroidism and ophthalmopathy. Study results and limitations: The majority of expanded thyroid clonotypes above 0.001 also appeared in blood.

The CDR3 loop spans 17 amino acids. The germline gives CDR1 SNHLY, CDR2 FYNNEI. V shed 6 bases, J shed 6 bases, and the junction held 16 bases outside the gene matches. Under 3 months was the duration of disease in ophthalmopathy patients, who also had a Clinical Activity Score of at least 3 and a NOSPECS grade of at least 4. Investigators excluded patients with uncontrolled infection, other autoimmune disease, pregnancy or lactation. Each diagnosis was grounded in clinical symptoms, serum thyroxine and TRAb, thyroid ultrasound, and orbital computed tomography. Amplification yielded TCR beta CDR3 regions, with RNA transcripts as the source. TCR CDR3 regions were first amplified by RT-PCR with HTBI primers. MiXCR was run by TCRdb on the multiplex PCR reads, yielding one entry per CDR3 protein. The sample yields roughly 650,000 distinct CDR3 sequences, about 16% seen once.

This sequence originates from a woman in her thirties or forties with Graves' ophthalmopathy. The V gene is TRBV2, the J gene TRBJ2-5; TRBD2 agrees at 10 bases. The sequenced sample consisted of blood. The CDR3 spells CASREGGLAGARKTQYF. The CDR3 bases are TGTGCCAGCAGGGAGGGGGGGCTAGCGGGAGCAAGGAAGACCCAGTACTTC. Filled out from reference TRBV2 and TRBJ2-5, the complete variable domain reads EPEVTQTPSHQVTQMGQEVILRCVPISNHLYFYWYRQILGQKVEFLVSFYNNEISEKSEIFDDQFSVERPDGSNFTLKIRSTKLEDSAMYFCASREGGLAGARKTQYFGPGTRLLVL.